This T cell receptor (beta chain) was obtained from a study of Graves' ophthalmopathy and Graves' hyperthyroidism. On the study more broadly: Ahead of any treatment, peripheral blood was obtained at the initial diagnosis.

In its sample, this clonotype was seen many times. The antigen is not known. Germline trimming cut 4 bases from V and 0 bases from J; bases unmatched to any gene: 5. CDR3 length: 15 amino acids. Per the germline V gene, CDR1 is LNHNV and CDR2 is YYDKDF (reference sequence). Amplifying from RNA transcripts, the study obtained TCR beta CDR3 regions. The first round was an RT-PCR with HTBI primers, and the second round was a multiplex PCR. TCRdb re-analysed the multiplex PCR reads in MiXCR, keeping a single row per CDR3 protein. Found here are some 370,000 distinct CDR3 sequences, approximately 18% of them singletons; the top ten hold roughly 2.3%. The study's findings and limits: Ophthalmopathy progression prediction by the model yielded a sensitivity of about 71% and a specificity of 72.22%.

The PBMCs were taken from roughly 9.3 ml of fresh peripheral blood. The receptor's source is an adult woman with stable Graves' hyperthyroidism. Input material: peripheral blood. This chain uses TRBV15 with TRBJ2-7, with 8 bases aligning to TRBD1. This CDR3 is CATSKGQGYSYEQYF. As DNA, the CDR3 is TGTGCCACCAGCAAAGGACAGGGATACTCCTACGAGCAGTACTTC.